What follows is one T cell receptor (beta chain) and its context. As yet, its antigen is unknown. This CDR3 contains 15 residues. Germline V gene lookup returns CDR1 SEHNR and CDR2 FQNEAQ (reference sequence). V lost 4 bases, J lost 3 bases, and 15 bases lay in between. The data were produced by immunoSEQ multiplex PCR, yet TCRdb's version contains in-frame clones alone and is incomplete. The table lists under 35,000 clones, less than 75% of them singletons. Time point specified: recipient sample about 28 days before transplant, after cytoreduction. The data stem from a study of T cell clonotyping in hematopoietic cell transplantation. At the level of the study: Recipients' pretransplant samples followed cytoreduction. Overall study findings and caveats: Without cell sorting, CD4 versus CD8 contributions remain unresolved. Pathologically expanded recipient clonotypes increased progressively from day 30 to day 180 as diversity fell. Broader posttransplant TCR repertoire diversity was predicted by graft donor and pretransplant recipient Inverse Simpson Index values.

This TCR was sampled from a man aged 45-60 years with myelodysplastic syndrome. Some clones in this sample may be carry-over from other donors' samples. The specimen was peripheral blood mononuclear cells, collected before stem cell transplant. The chain uses TRBV7-9 and TRBJ1-1; TRBD1 might be the D (6 bases). In DNA form, the CDR3 reads TGTGCCAGCAGCTCAACGGGGGGCAAAGACACTGAAGCTTTCTTT. Encoded protein: CASSSTGGKDTEAFF. Full variable domain (remainder filled in from reference TRBV7-9 and TRBJ1-1): DTGVSQNPRHKITKRGQNVTFRCDPISEHNRLYWYRQTLGQGPEFLTYFQNEAQLEKSRLLSDRFSAERPKGSFSTLEIQRTEQGDSAMYLCASSSTGGKDTEAFFGQGTRLTVV.